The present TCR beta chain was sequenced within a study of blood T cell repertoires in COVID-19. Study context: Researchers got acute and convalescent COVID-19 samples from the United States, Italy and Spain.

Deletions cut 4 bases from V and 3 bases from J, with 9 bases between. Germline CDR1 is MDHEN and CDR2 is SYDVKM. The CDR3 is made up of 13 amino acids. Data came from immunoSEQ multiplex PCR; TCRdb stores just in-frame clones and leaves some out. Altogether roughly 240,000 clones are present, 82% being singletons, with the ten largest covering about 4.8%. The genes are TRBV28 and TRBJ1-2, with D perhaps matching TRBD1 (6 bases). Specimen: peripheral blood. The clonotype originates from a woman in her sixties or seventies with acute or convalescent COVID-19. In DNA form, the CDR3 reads TGTGCCAGCAGTTCAGGGACATACTATGGCTACACCTTC. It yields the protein CASSSGTYYGYTF.